This TCR beta chain was obtained from a study of response to subunit inactivated influenza vaccine (dated by TCRdb to 2017 to 2018). For the wider study: To follow how T cells responded to a trivalent subunit inactivated influenza vaccine, the researchers relied on deep quantitative profiling of the T cell receptor repertoire. Here is what the overall study found, with its caveats: According to the authors, only a limited number of new T cells may be recruited by each seasonal influenza vaccination.

Note on this clonotype: Its antigen remains unidentified. Base qualities are not recorded, but no much larger clone differs from it by a single base.

The V and J ends are trimmed by 6 bases and 0 bases, leaving 12 bases between them. The germline V gene supplies CDR1 MNHNS and CDR2 SASEGT. The CDR3 holds 14 amino acids from the cysteine to the phenylalanine. Left in the record is the CDR3 DNA by itself, 42 bases read in frame from the first base. The protocol used for the library was RT-PCR. The instrument given in TCRdb is Illumina HiSeq 2500. TCRdb applied fastp at Q25 and MiXCR to the public reads, then kept only in-frame beta chains. When rows share a CDR3 protein, they turn into one entry using the most common DNA and genes. The sample table holds roughly 700,000 distinct CDR3 sequences, of which 11% to 15% were seen once. Together, the top ten hold less than 9% of the sample.

The TCR originated in a man aged 50 to 59 who received an inactivated influenza vaccine. Donor details come from another sample of the same person, matched by shared clones. This material consisted of PBMCs from blood, taken around two weeks before vaccination. The chain couples TRBV6-1 to TRBJ2-7; the D gene cannot be resolved reliably. The sequenced DNA: TGTGCCAGCAGACTCTACGCCAGCTCCTACGAGCAGTACTTC. Its protein product is CASRLYASSYEQYF.